This is a list of T cell receptor beta chains from one sample in a study of somatic mutations in cytotoxic T cells in rheumatoid arthritis. Repertoires were generated with immunoSEQ multiplex PCR, while TCRdb's copy carries only in-frame clones and drops some. This sample has around 15,000 clones, with about four fifths found just once. The sample was CD8+ T cells sorted from blood. Source of these receptors: an adult with rheumatoid arthritis. Each CDR3 is given with its conserved first and last residue. A D gene is named only where the DNA matches it firmly. Some rows mark clone size as missing; the rest say once, few, many or name a class of expanded clone.

TRBJ2-7,TRBD1,-,TRBV7-6,CASSLASGTVSYEQYF,TGTGCCAGCAGCTTAGCATCCGGGACAGTATCCTACGAGCAGTACTTC
TRBJ2-7,-,-,TRBV27,CASSSEMGSYEQYF,TGTGCCAGCAGTTCCGAGATGGGGTCCTACGAGCAGTACTTC
TRBJ2-7,-,-,TRBV4-2,CASSQVEGRAGEQYF,TGTGCCAGCAGCCAAGTGGAAGGCAGGGCGGGGGAGCAGTACTTC
TRBJ1-3,TRBD1,few,TRBV25-1,CASSERDRGSGNTIYF,TGTGCCAGCAGTGAGAGGGACAGGGGGTCCGGAAACACCATATATTTT
TRBJ2-7,TRBD2,-,TRBV4-3,CASSQDRLAGVYEQYF,TGCGCCAGCAGCCAAGATCGGCTAGCGGGAGTATACGAGCAGTACTTC
TRBJ2-5,-,once,TRBV28,CASSTRVREETQYF,TGTGCCAGCAGCACCCGGGTCCGGGAAGAGACCCAGTACTTC
TRBJ2-1,-,-,TRBV19,CASSFSPLLSSYNEQFF,TGTGCCAGTAGTTTTTCCCCCTTGTTGAGCTCCTACAATGAGCAGTTCTTC
TRBJ2-1,-,-,TRBV7-9,CASITDSIPNEQFF,TGTGCCAGCATCACGGACAGTATTCCCAATGAGCAGTTCTTC
TRBJ2-7,-,-,TRBV9,CASSVVRYEQYF,TGTGCCAGCAGCGTAGTAAGGTACGAGCAGTACTTC
TRBJ2-1,-,-,TRBV4-1,CASSQDGESYNEQFF,TGCGCCAGCAGCCAAGATGGGGAATCATACAATGAGCAGTTCTTC
TRBJ1-4,-,-,TRBV4-1,CASSQYPNENLFF,TGCGCCAGCAGCCAGTATCCCAATGAAAACCTGTTTTTT
TRBJ2-6,-,-,TRBV2,CASTSGVGANVLTF,TGTGCCAGCACTTCAGGGGTCGGGGCCAACGTCCTGACTTTC
TRBJ1-4,-,-,TRBV7-9,CAKSGHQAAGEKLFF,TGTGCCAAGTCGGGACACCAGGCGGCGGGAGAAAAACTGTTTTTT
TRBJ2-1,TRBD2,-,TRBV28,CATEGGAGRFYNEQFF,TGTGCCACCGAAGGAGGAGCGGGACGATTCTACAATGAGCAGTTCTTC
TRBJ1-2,-,-,TRBV28,CASSFIQVGLFNGYTF,TGTGCCAGCAGTTTCATCCAGGTCGGACTCTTCAATGGCTACACCTTC
TRBJ2-1,TRBD2,-,TRBV28,CASKWESSGHNEQFF,TGTGCCAGCAAGTGGGAGTCTAGCGGACACAATGAGCAGTTCTTC
TRBJ1-2,-,-,TRBV6-1,CASSEHPSGRTSNYGYTF,TGTGCCAGCAGTGAACATCCCTCCGGGCGCACCTCTAACTATGGCTACACCTTC
TRBJ2-1,-,-,TRBV29-1,CSVNRDQSSYNEQFF,TGCAGCGTTAACCGGGACCAAAGCTCCTACAATGAGCAGTTCTTC
TRBJ1-2,-,-,TRBV2,CASSENRNYGYTF,TGTGCCAGCAGTGAAAACAGAAACTATGGCTACACCTTC
TRBJ1-2,TRBD1,-,TRBV7-9,CASSATGTDIYGYTF,TGTGCCAGCAGCGCAACCGGGACAGATATCTATGGCTACACCTTC
TRBJ1-2,-,-,TRBV30,CAWSVGQGLWYGYTF,TGTGCCTGGAGTGTAGGTCAGGGGCTATGGTATGGCTACACCTTC
TRBJ2-1,-,-,TRBV28,CASSFGRGRSNEQFF,TGTGCCAGCAGTTTCGGCAGGGGCAGGAGCAATGAGCAGTTCTTC
TRBJ2-1,TRBD2,medium-sized,TRBV19,CASRELAGVDNEQFF,TGTGCCAGTAGGGAACTAGCGGGAGTGGACAATGAGCAGTTCTTC
TRBJ2-3,-,-,TRBV9,CASSDHTDTQYF,TGTGCCAGCAGCGATCACACAGATACGCAGTATTTT
TRBJ2-3,TRBD2,-,TRBV5-1,CASSTYAAGGPTDTQYF,TGCGCCAGCAGCACCTACGCAGCGGGAGGGCCAACAGATACGCAGTATTTT
TRBJ2-1,-,-,TRBV4-2,CASSLVTLDEQFF,TGTGCCAGCAGCCTAGTCACCCTGGATGAGCAGTTCTTC
TRBJ1-4,-,few,TRBV4-3,CASSHSDHEKLFF,TGCGCCAGCAGCCATTCAGACCATGAAAAACTGTTTTTT
TRBJ1-5,-,-,TRBV4-1,CASRQGNQPQHF,TGCGCCAGCAGACAGGGTAATCAGCCCCAGCATTTT